The rows below give T cell receptor beta chains drawn from one sample of a study of T cell responses to AZD1222 COVID-19 vaccine. TCRdb's copy holds only in-frame clones and misses some; the assay was immunoSEQ multiplex PCR. Among around 120,000 clones listed, around 92% were seen once. The material sequenced was peripheral blood, taken on day 0 of AZD1222 vaccination. The receptors derive from an adult in good health. Each CDR3 is given with its conserved first and last residue. Fields, in order: J gene, V gene, D gene, clone size, CDR3 protein, CDR3 DNA. A D gene is named only where the DNA matches it firmly. Clone size, where shown, is once, few, many, or a class for clones that have expanded.

>TRBJ1-5|TRBV19|-|-
CASSKVWDVSNQPQHF
TGTGCCAGTAGTAAGGTCTGGGACGTAAGCAATCAGCCCCAGCATTTT
>TRBJ2-7|TRBV27|TRBD2|-
CASSLGSGRGEQYF
TGTGCCAGCAGTTTGGGTAGCGGGAGAGGCGAGCAGTACTTC
>TRBJ1-5|TRBV18|-|-
CASSARQDVYSNQPQHF
TGTGCCAGCTCGGCGCGACAGGATGTTTATAGCAATCAGCCCCAGCATTTT
>TRBJ2-3|TRBV4-1|TRBD2|-
CASSQVRLADLTDTQYF
TGCGCCAGCAGCCAAGTCCGGCTAGCGGACCTCACAGATACGCAGTATTTT
>TRBJ2-1|TRBV7-8|TRBD2|-
CASSTGLAGYYNEQFF
TGTGCCAGCAGCACGGGACTAGCGGGGTACTACAATGAGCAGTTCTTC
>TRBJ2-5|TRBV9|TRBD1|-
CASSVSGGQGVLETQYF
TGTGCCAGCAGCGTAAGCGGTGGACAGGGGGTTTTGGAGACCCAGTACTTC
>TRBJ2-3|TRBV19|-|-
CASSQGTGTSPRTDTQYF
TGTGCCAGTAGCCAGGGGACTGGAACTAGCCCTCGCACAGATACGCAGTATTTT
>TRBJ1-5|TRBV7-2|TRBD1|-
CASSGTEGQPQHF
TGTGCCAGCAGCGGGACAGAGGGTCAGCCCCAGCATTTT
>TRBJ2-5|TRBV19|TRBD2|-
CASSARRLAGGRRQETQYF
TGTGCCAGTAGCGCGAGGAGACTAGCGGGAGGTAGGAGGCAAGAGACCCAGTACTTC
>TRBJ1-1|TRBV21-1|-|-
CASSKNPELYPEPEAFF
TGTGCCAGCAGCAAAAATCCCGAGCTCTATCCCGAACCTGAAGCTTTCTTT
>TRBJ1-5|TRBV6-5|TRBD1|-
CASSPGGDQPQHF
TGTGCCAGCAGCCCAGGGGGGGATCAGCCCCAGCATTTT
>TRBJ2-7|TRBV11-3|TRBD1|-
CASSPGTGLGEQYF
TGTGCCAGCAGCCCCGGGACAGGGCTAGGCGAGCAGTACTTC
>TRBJ2-3|TRBV10-3|-|-
CAISDAGRTDTQYF
TGTGCCATCAGTGATGCAGGCCGCACAGATACGCAGTATTTT
>TRBJ2-7|TRBV4-1|TRBD2|-
CASSRLGGREYEQYF
TGCGCCAGCAGCCGCCTGGGCGGGAGGGAATACGAGCAGTACTTC
>TRBJ1-2|TRBV6-6|TRBD1|-
CASSYTSTGNGYTF
TGTGCCAGCAGTTACACATCGACAGGGAATGGCTACACCTTC
>TRBJ2-3|TRBV7-2|TRBD2|-
CASSLARLAVDTQYF
TGTGCCAGCAGCTTAGCGCGGCTAGCGGTTGATACGCAGTATTTT
>TRBJ2-1|TRBV11-1|TRBD1|-
CASSLGKGATYNEQFF
TGTGCCAGCAGCTTAGGGAAGGGGGCCACCTACAATGAGCAGTTCTTC
>TRBJ2-5|TRBV12-3/TRBV12-4|TRBD2|-
CASSPGTKETQYF
TGTGCCAGCAGCCCCGGGACTAAAGAGACCCAGTACTTC
>TRBJ1-4|TRBV9|-|-
CASSVAGAGTNEKLFF
TGTGCCAGCAGCGTAGCGGGCGCGGGGACTAATGAAAAACTGTTTTTT
>TRBJ2-1|TRBV28|TRBD2|-
CASTPTAGDNEQFF
TGTGCCAGCACCCCCACCGCGGGGGACAATGAGCAGTTCTTC
>TRBJ2-3|TRBV19|TRBD1|-
CATSRDRVMREDGTDTQYF
TGTGCCACCAGTAGGGACAGGGTAATGAGGGAGGACGGCACAGATACGCAGTATTTT
>TRBJ2-1|TRBV9|TRBD2|-
CASSVAGGGEQFF
TGTGCCAGCAGCGTGGCGGGAGGAGGTGAGCAGTTCTTC
>TRBJ2-2|TRBV12-5|-|-
CASGSGKIGTGELFF
TGTGCTAGTGGTTCCGGGAAAATTGGGACCGGGGAGCTGTTTTTT
>TRBJ2-7|TRBV13|-|-
CASSFLGLAYEQYF
TGTGCCAGCAGCTTTCTGGGACTCGCCTACGAGCAGTACTTC
>TRBJ1-6|TRBV5-1|-|few
CASSLTQRDDSPLHF
TGCGCCAGCAGCTTAACGCAACGGGACGATTCACCCCTCCACTTT
>TRBJ2-7|TRBV28|TRBD2|-
CASSFPSETSGRVGLYEQYF
TGTGCCAGCAGTTTCCCTTCTGAGACTAGCGGGAGGGTGGGACTCTACGAGCAGTACTTC
>TRBJ2-5|TRBV27|-|-
CASSPGQETQYF
TGTGCCAGCAGTCCCGGCCAAGAGACCCAGTACTTC
>TRBJ2-1|TRBV27|-|-
CASRPRTSLEYNEQFF
TGTGCCAGCAGACCCCGTACTAGCTTGGAATACAATGAGCAGTTCTTC
>TRBJ1-5|TRBV6-5|-|-
CASSSRGARQPQHF
TGTGCCAGCAGTTCCAGGGGTGCAAGGCAGCCCCAGCATTTT
>TRBJ2-1|TRBV9|-|-
CASSVGGGPNEQFF
TGTGCCAGCAGCGTAGGAGGGGGGCCCAATGAGCAGTTCTTC
>TRBJ1-5|TRBV6-5|-|-
CASGPSNQPQHF
TGTGCCAGCGGTCCAAGCAATCAGCCCCAGCATTTT
>TRBJ1-4|TRBV7-8|-|once
CASSLAFGWEKLFF
TGTGCCAGCAGCTTAGCCTTCGGGTGGGAAAAACTGTTTTTT
>TRBJ1-2|TRBV2|TRBD1|-
CASSEGQGSYGYTF
TGTGCCAGCAGTGAGGGACAGGGGAGCTATGGCTACACCTTC
>TRBJ2-1|TRBV28|-|-
CAVRGGSLNEQFF
TGTGCCGTAAGGGGGGGGTCACTTAATGAGCAGTTCTTC
>TRBJ2-3|TRBV11-3|-|-
CASSLGQGSTDTQYF
TGTGCCAGCAGCTTAGGCCAGGGGAGCACAGATACGCAGTATTTT
>TRBJ2-7|TRBV28|-|-
CASSLWRGEQYF
TGTGCCAGCAGTTTATGGCGGGGTGAGCAGTACTTC
>TRBJ2-7|TRBV27|-|-
CASSRRPAGAIGDEQYF
TGTGCCAGCAGCCGACGACCTGCGGGTGCTATAGGAGACGAGCAGTACTTC
>TRBJ2-2|TRBV6-4|-|few
CASSAKNTGELFF
TGTGCCAGCAGTGCTAAGAACACCGGGGAGCTGTTTTTT
>TRBJ2-7|TRBV28|TRBD2|-
CASRVGTRISYEQYF
TGTGCCAGCAGAGTGGGGACTAGGATTTCCTACGAGCAGTACTTC
>TRBJ2-7|TRBV3-1/TRBV3-2|-|-
CASSQTNEQYF
TGTGCCAGCAGCCAGACAAACGAGCAGTACTTC
>TRBJ1-2|TRBV28|-|-
CASSLGDRGYGYTF
TGTGCCAGCAGTTTAGGGGACCGGGGGTATGGCTACACCTTC
>TRBJ2-5|TRBV27|-|once
CASSSDREGTQYF
TGTGCCAGCAGTTCGGACAGAGAGGGGACCCAGTACTTC
>TRBJ2-5|TRBV5-4|TRBD1|-
CASSFGGRSTGEETQYF
TGTGCCAGCAGCTTTGGGGGTCGGTCGACAGGGGAAGAGACCCAGTACTTC